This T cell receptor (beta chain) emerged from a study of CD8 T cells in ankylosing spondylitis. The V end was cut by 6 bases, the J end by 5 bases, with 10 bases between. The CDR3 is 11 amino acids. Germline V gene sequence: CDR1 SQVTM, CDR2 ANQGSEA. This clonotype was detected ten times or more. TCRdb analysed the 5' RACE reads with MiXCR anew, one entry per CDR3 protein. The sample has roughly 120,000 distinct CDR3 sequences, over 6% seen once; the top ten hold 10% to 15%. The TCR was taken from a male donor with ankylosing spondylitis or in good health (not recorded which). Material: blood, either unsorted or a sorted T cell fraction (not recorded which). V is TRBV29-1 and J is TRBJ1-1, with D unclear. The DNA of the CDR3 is TGCAGCGTAGACAAAGGGACTGAAGCTTTCTTT. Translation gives CSVDKGTEAFF.